This T cell receptor beta chain was recovered during a study of response to subunit inactivated influenza vaccine. Study results and limitations: There was a suggestion from the authors that each seasonal influenza vaccination recruits few new T cells.

Only a few counts were recorded for this clonotype. Its antigen is not known. TCRdb processed the RT-PCR reads anew with MiXCR; each CDR3 protein has one entry. The table records about 700,000 distinct CDR3 sequences, less than 15% of them present only once. The ends were cut back, 3 bases at V and 0 bases at J, with 11 bases in the middle. CDR1 is LGHDT, CDR2 YNNKEL, per germline (reference sequence). CDR3 length: 15 residues. V gene TRBV3-1 combines with J gene TRBJ1-1; D not certain. The material sequenced was PBMCs from blood, taken 14 to 15 days before vaccination. The source is a man in his fifties or sixties who received an inactivated influenza vaccine. The CDR3 sequence is CASSQGTAMNTEAFF. As DNA, the CDR3 is TGTGCCAGCAGCCAGGGTACAGCCATGAACACTGAAGCTTTCTTT.